The 4 T cell receptor beta chains in this list originate from one sample, sequenced in a study of T cells in Graves' hyperthyroidism and ophthalmopathy. From RNA transcripts, TCR beta CDR3 regions were amplified. The HTBI primer set served for first-round RT-PCR of the TCR CDR3. TCRdb re-called the multiplex PCR reads through MiXCR, storing one row per CDR3 protein. The table has roughly 510,000 distinct CDR3 sequences, more than 20% seen once. Sequenced sample: blood. These receptors all stem from a man aged 18 to 35 with Graves' hyperthyroidism.

The sample holds many counts of this clonotype. The CDR3 is CATSREVKYF. As DNA, the CDR3 is TGTGCCACCAGCAGAGAGGTTAAGTACTTC. The genes are TRBV15 and TRBJ2-4; D call uncertain. V was trimmed by 0 bases and J by 14 bases, leaving 5 bases between them. The germline CDR1 and CDR2 sequences are LNHNV and YYDKDF (reference sequence). The CDR3 length is 10 residues.

The V and J genes are TRBV11-2 and TRBJ1-2; perhaps TRBD1 as D (6 bases). This CDR3 comprises 16 residues. Deletions cut 1 base from V and 4 bases from J, with 16 bases between. CDR1 and CDR2 from the germline V gene are SGHAT and FQNNGV. The CDR3 sequence is CASSLVGRGLRYGYTF. As DNA, the CDR3 is TGTGCCAGCAGCTTAGTTGGGCGGGGGCTTCGCTATGGCTACACCTTC.

The chain is built from TRBV5-1 and TRBJ2-5; D is undetermined. This CDR3 has 15 amino acids. The V end was cut by 2 bases, the J end by 2 bases, with 13 bases between. Germline V CDR1 and CDR2: SGHRS, YFSETQ. In DNA, the CDR3 is TGCGCCAGCAGCTTATTCTCGGGTTTGCAAGAGACCCAGTACTTC. It translates to CASSLFSGLQETQYF.

This sequence joins TRBV3-1 and TRBJ1-2, with no clear D. This CDR3 has 14 residues. Germline lookup yields CDR1 LGHDT and CDR2 YNNKEL (reference sequence). V lost 3 bases to trimming and J lost 2 bases, with 10 bases between them. CDR3 nucleotide sequence: TGTGCCAGCAGCCACGAAGGGCCCAACTATGGCTACACCTTC. Its protein product is CASSHEGPNYGYTF.